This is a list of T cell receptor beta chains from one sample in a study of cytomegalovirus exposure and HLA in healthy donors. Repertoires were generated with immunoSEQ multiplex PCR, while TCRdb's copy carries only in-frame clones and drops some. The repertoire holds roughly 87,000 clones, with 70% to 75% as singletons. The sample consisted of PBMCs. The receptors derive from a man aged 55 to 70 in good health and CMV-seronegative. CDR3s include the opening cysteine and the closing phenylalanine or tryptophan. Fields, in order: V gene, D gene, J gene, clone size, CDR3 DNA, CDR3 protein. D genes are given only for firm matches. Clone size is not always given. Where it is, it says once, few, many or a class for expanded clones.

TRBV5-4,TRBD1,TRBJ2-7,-,TGTGCCAGCAGCTTTGACAGGGGCCACGAGCAGTACTTC,CASSFDRGHEQYF
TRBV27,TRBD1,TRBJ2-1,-,TGTGCCAGCAGTCGGCCCGGGACAGGGGCGTTGAATGAGCAGTTCTTC,CASSRPGTGALNEQFF
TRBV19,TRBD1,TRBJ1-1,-,TGTGCCAGTAAAGGGAGGGTTGGACAGGGTTATAGGAACACTGAAGCTTTCTTT,CASKGRVGQGYRNTEAFF
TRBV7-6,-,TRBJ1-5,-,TGTGCCAGCAGCTCGGGTGATCAGCCCCAGCATTTT,CASSSGDQPQHF
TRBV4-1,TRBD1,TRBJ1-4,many,TGCGCCAGCAGCCAGGCCGGGACAGCCCTTCCAGGGGCTAATGAAAAACTGTTTTTT,CASSQAGTALPGANEKLFF
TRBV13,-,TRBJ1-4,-,TGTGCCAGCAGCGTCAGGGCAACTAATGAAAAACTGTTTTTT,CASSVRATNEKLFF
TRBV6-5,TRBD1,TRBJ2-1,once,TGTGCCAGCAGTTACGACAGGGGAGACAATGAGCAGTTCTTC,CASSYDRGDNEQFF
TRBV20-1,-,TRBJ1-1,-,TGCAGTGCCGTTATGAACACTGAAGCTTTCTTT,CSAVMNTEAFF
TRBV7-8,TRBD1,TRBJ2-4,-,TGTGCCAGCAGCCCCCCGCGACAGGGGTCCGCCAAAAACATTCAGTACTTC,CASSPPRQGSAKNIQYF
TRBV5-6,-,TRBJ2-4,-,TGTGCCAGCAGCCCCCCCGGGGCCAAAAACATTCAGTACTTC,CASSPPGAKNIQYF
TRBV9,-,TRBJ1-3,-,TGTGCCAGCAGCGTAGAAACATCTCGAAACACCATATATTTT,CASSVETSRNTIYF
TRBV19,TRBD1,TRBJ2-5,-,TGTGCCACCGACAGGGGGGACCAAGAGACCCAGTACTTC,CATDRGDQETQYF
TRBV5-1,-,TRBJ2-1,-,TGCGCCAGCAGCTTGGATTCAGGCACCCACAATGAGCAGTTCTTC,CASSLDSGTHNEQFF
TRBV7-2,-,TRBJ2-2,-,TGTGCCAGCAGCCCTTCCACCGGGGAGCTGTTTTTT,CASSPSTGELFF
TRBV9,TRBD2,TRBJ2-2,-,TGTGCCAGCAGCTCCCTGACTAGCGGGGGGGCCCTTCGAACCGGGGAGCTGTTTTTT,CASSSLTSGGALRTGELFF
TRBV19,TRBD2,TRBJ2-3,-,TGTGCCAGTAGTATCGGCGGCCCGGGGACTAGCGGAGGCACAGATACGCAGTATTTT,CASSIGGPGTSGGTDTQYF
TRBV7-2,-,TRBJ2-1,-,TGTGCCAGCAGCTTACCCCTTAAGTCAGGGATGAATGATGAGCAGTTCTTC,CASSLPLKSGMNDEQFF
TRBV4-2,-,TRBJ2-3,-,TGTGCCAGCAGCCAAGATTCTACAGTTCCCACAGATACGCAGTATTTT,CASSQDSTVPTDTQYF
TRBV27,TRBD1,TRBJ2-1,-,TGTGCCAGCAGTTTATTGCTCCAGGGGGCGAACAATGAGCAGTTCTTC,CASSLLLQGANNEQFF
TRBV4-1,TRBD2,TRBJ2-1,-,TGCGCCAGCAGCCTCATAGCGGGGGGGCGTAATGAGCAGTTCTTC,CASSLIAGGRNEQFF
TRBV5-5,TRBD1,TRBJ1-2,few,TGTGCCAGCAGCTTGGGACAGGGTTTTGGCTACACCTTC,CASSLGQGFGYTF
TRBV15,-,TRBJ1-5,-,TGTGCCACCAGCCAGTGGTCCGGGAGCAATCAGCCCCAGCATTTT,CATSQWSGSNQPQHF
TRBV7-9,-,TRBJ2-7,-,TGTTCCAGCAGCCCGGGCCGGGGCTCCTACGAGCAGTACTTC,CSSSPGRGSYEQYF
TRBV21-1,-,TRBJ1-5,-,TGTGCCAGCAGCAAAGGCCCCCGGGGGTCGGGTCAGCCCCAGCATTTT,CASSKGPRGSGQPQHF
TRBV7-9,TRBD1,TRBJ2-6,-,TGTGCCAGCAGCTTAGGGACAGGGATATTCTCTGGGGCCAACGTCCTGACTTTC,CASSLGTGIFSGANVLTF
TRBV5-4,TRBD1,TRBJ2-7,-,TGTGCCAGCAGCCGGGACAGGGGGTCCTCCTACGAGCAGTACTTC,CASSRDRGSSYEQYF
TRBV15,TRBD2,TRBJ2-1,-,TGTGCCACCTACCTTGGGACTAGCGGGGCCCCTCGCTACAATGAGCAGTTCTTC,CATYLGTSGAPRYNEQFF
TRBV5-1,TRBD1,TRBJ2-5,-,TGCGCCAGCAGCTCGGGACAGGGTAAAGAGACCCAGTACTTC,CASSSGQGKETQYF
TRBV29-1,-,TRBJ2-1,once,TGCAGCGTTGTGGGGGGATCCTACAATGAGCAGTTCTTC,CSVVGGSYNEQFF
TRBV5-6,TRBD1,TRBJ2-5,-,TGTGCCAGCAGCTTGGTGGCTGAGACAGGGGGTACTTCGACCCAGTACTTC,CASSLVAETGGTSTQYF
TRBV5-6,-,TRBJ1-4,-,TGTGCCAGCAGCTTGCCGAGGAAACTGTTTTTT,CASSLPRKLFF
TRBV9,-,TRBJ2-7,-,TGTGCCAGCAGCCCCCGGGGCTACGAGCAGTACTTC,CASSPRGYEQYF
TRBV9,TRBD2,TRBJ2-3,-,TGTGCCAGCAGCTTCGATACCCCGAATAGGGCTAGCGGGGGGGCGGGTCACGGAACAGATACGCAGTATTTT,CASSFDTPNRASGGAGHGTDTQYF
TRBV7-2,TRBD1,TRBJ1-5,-,TGTGCCAGCAGCTTAGAACAGGGGGCTTTTCAGCCCCAGCATTTT,CASSLEQGAFQPQHF
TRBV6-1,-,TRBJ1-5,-,TGTGCCAGCGCGGCTGCTTTGGGTCAGCCCCAGCATTTT,CASAAALGQPQHF
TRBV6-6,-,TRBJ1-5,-,TGTGCCAGCAGTTACTCAGCCGGTGCCCAGCCCCAGCATTTT,CASSYSAGAQPQHF
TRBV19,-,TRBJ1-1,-,TGTGCCAGTATGGCGGGGCCCCTAAGCACTGAAGCTTTCTTT,CASMAGPLSTEAFF
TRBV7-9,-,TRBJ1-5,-,TGTGCCAGCAGTGGGGGGATTCAGCCCCAGCATTTT,CASSGGIQPQHF
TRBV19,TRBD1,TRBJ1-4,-,TGTGCCAGTACCCTGAGACAGGGATCTGGTGAAAAACTGTTTTTT,CASTLRQGSGEKLFF
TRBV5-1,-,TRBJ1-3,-,TGCGCCAGCAGCTCGGACTCTAACTCTGGAAACACCATATATTTT,CASSSDSNSGNTIYF
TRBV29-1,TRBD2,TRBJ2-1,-,TGCAGCGTGGGGTTAGGACTAGCGGGGGGGCCTCACAATGAGCAGTTCTTC,CSVGLGLAGGPHNEQFF
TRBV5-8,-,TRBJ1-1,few,TGTGCCAGCAGGGGGGAGGGGGTGAACACTGAAGCTTTCTTT,CASRGEGVNTEAFF
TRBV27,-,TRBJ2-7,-,TGTGCCAGCAGTTTATTGTTGAGCTCCTACGAGCAGTACTTC,CASSLLLSSYEQYF
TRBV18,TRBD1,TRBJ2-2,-,TGTGCCAGCTCCTCGGACAGGGGGCGCACCGGGGAGCTGTTTTTT,CASSSDRGRTGELFF
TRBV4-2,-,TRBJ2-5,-,TGTGCCAGCAGGCCCCGCGGGGAACAAGAGACCCAGTACTTC,CASRPRGEQETQYF